The rows below give T cell receptor beta chains drawn from one sample of a study of OX40 agonist ivuxolimab in advanced cancers. The protocol was immunoSEQ multiplex PCR, while the TCRdb copy is restricted to in-frame clones and leaves out a portion. The data show tens of thousands of clones, around nine tenths seen once. The sequencing used CD4+ or CD8+ T cells sorted from blood, collected in a trial of the OX40 agonist ivuxolimab. The origin of the receptors is an adult with an advanced solid tumor such as melanoma, head and neck, liver or kidney cancer. Each CDR3 is given with its conserved first and last residue. Fields, in order: clone size, J gene, V gene, D gene, CDR3 DNA, CDR3 protein. A D gene is named only where the DNA matches it firmly. The size entry is marked missing in some rows and otherwise reads once, few, many or a size class.

NA TRBJ2-2 TRBV29-1 TRBD2 TGCAGCGTCCGACTAGCGGGAGGCACCGGGGAGCTGTTTTTT CSVRLAGGTGELFF
NA TRBJ1-2 TRBV5-5 TRBD1 TGTGCCAGCAACACAGGGGCTCACTATGGCTACACCTTC CASNTGAHYGYTF
few TRBJ2-3 TRBV28 TRBD1 TGTGCCAGCAGTTTAAGGGGACAGATCACAGATACGCAGTATTTT CASSLRGQITDTQYF
once TRBJ2-1 TRBV18 NA TGTGCCAGCTCACCACGACCCAGGGGCGAGCAGTTCTTC CASSPRPRGEQFF
NA TRBJ1-2 TRBV5-8 NA TGTGCCAGCAGCCCCACCGGACTCTGGAGCTACACCTTC CASSPTGLWSYTF
NA TRBJ2-7 TRBV28 NA TGTGCCAGCAGCCCTAAACGGGAGCAGTACTTC CASSPKREQYF
NA TRBJ2-2 TRBV7-9 NA TGTGCCAGCAGCTTCCTTACAACTAACACCGGGGAGCTGTTTTTT CASSFLTTNTGELFF
NA TRBJ2-7 TRBV6-6 NA TGTGCCAGCAAGGACGGGGCCTACGAGCAGTACTTC CASKDGAYEQYF
NA TRBJ2-2 TRBV27 TRBD2 TGTGCCAGCACCGGGACTACGGACACCGGGGAGCTGTTTTTT CASTGTTDTGELFF
NA TRBJ2-5 TRBV7-2 TRBD1 TGTGCCAGCAGCCGGCCGACAGGGTTGGAGACCCAGTACTTC CASSRPTGLETQYF
NA TRBJ2-7 TRBV7-8 NA TGTGCCAGCAGCACCCTAAAGGGCCGCTACGAGCAGTACTTC CASSTLKGRYEQYF
NA TRBJ1-5 TRBV2 NA TGTGCCAGCAGTGTGACAGCCCAGCAGCCCCAGCATTTT CASSVTAQQPQHF
NA TRBJ1-5 TRBV7-7 TRBD1 TGTGCTAGCAGCCCTAGCGACAGGGGGGTAAGACAGCCCCAGCATTTT CASSPSDRGVRQPQHF
few TRBJ1-5 TRBV6-5 TRBD1 TGTGCCAGCAGTATAGGAGGGGGCTACAATCAGCCCCAGCATTTT CASSIGGGYNQPQHF
NA TRBJ2-7 TRBV5-4 TRBD2 TGTGCCAGCAGCTTAGAGGGACTAGCGGACGAGCAGTACTTC CASSLEGLADEQYF
NA TRBJ2-3 TRBV19 NA TGTGCCTCCGGTGAGGGTACGCAGTATTTT CASGEGTQYF
NA TRBJ1-4 TRBV5-4 TRBD1 TGTGCCAGCAGCTTGGGACAGGGCACAACTAATGAAAAACTGTTTTTT CASSLGQGTTNEKLFF
once TRBJ2-3 TRBV27 NA TGTGCCAGCAGTTTGGCGGGGTCTAGCACAGATACGCAGTATTTT CASSLAGSSTDTQYF
NA TRBJ2-1 TRBV28 TRBD2 TGTGCCAGCAGTATTTCAGCGGGAGGTCGGTATGAGCAGTTCTTC CASSISAGGRYEQFF
NA TRBJ1-3 TRBV5-4 TRBD1 TGTGCCAGCAGTCCCGGGACAGGACAGAACACCATATATTTT CASSPGTGQNTIYF
few TRBJ2-1 TRBV9 TRBD1 TGTGCCAGCAGCGTCGGGACAGGGAATGAGCAGTTCTTC CASSVGTGNEQFF
once TRBJ2-7 TRBV6-6 TRBD1 TGTGCCAGCAGCCGACAGGGGAGGTCCTACGAGCAGTACTTC CASSRQGRSYEQYF
NA TRBJ1-1 TRBV5-1 NA TGCGCCAGCAGCTTGGGAGCGAACACTGAAGCTTTCTTT CASSLGANTEAFF
NA TRBJ1-5 TRBV4-1 NA TGCGCCAGCAGCCAAGGCTGGGCCACTAATCAGCCCCAGCATTTT CASSQGWATNQPQHF
NA TRBJ2-2 TRBV2 TRBD1 TGTGCCAGCACCGGGACAGGGTTCTCCGCCGGGGAGCTGTTTTTT CASTGTGFSAGELFF
NA TRBJ2-1 TRBV27 NA TGTGCCAGCAGTTCTCGTGCCGGCAATGAGCAGTTCTTC CASSSRAGNEQFF
NA TRBJ2-7 TRBV5-1 TRBD1 TGCGCCAGCAGCTTGGGGGACAGGGATTCCTACGAGCAGTACTTC CASSLGDRDSYEQYF
NA TRBJ2-7 TRBV9 TRBD1 TGTGCCAGCAGCGTAGGACAGGGGGGGTACGAGCAGTACTTC CASSVGQGGYEQYF